This T cell receptor (beta chain) was identified during a study of T cell responses to AZD1222 COVID-19 vaccine. Study background: The study pooled second doses at about 4 or about 12 weeks.

Repertoires were generated with immunoSEQ multiplex PCR, while TCRdb's copy carries only in-frame clones and drops some. There are some 140,000 clones in the sample; about 92% occur only once, and 3.1% lies in the top ten. The TCR sequence derives from an adult in good health. The specimen comprised peripheral blood, sampled on day 0 of AZD1222 vaccination.

The CDR3 DNA follows: TGCGCCAGCAGCTTGGCCGGACAGGCTAACACTGAAGCTTTCTTT. Translating it yields CASSLAGQANTEAFF. The V call is TRBV5-1, the J call TRBJ1-1; 7 positions agree with TRBD1. V shed 0 bases and J 2 bases; nucleotides not matched to a gene: 4. CDR3 size: 15 residues. CDR1 and CDR2 (germline): SGHRS, YFSETQ. Full variable domain (rest looked up from reference TRBV5-1 and TRBJ1-1): KAGVTQTPRYLIKTRGQQVTLSCSPISGHRSVSWYQQTPGQGLQFLFEYFSETQRNKGNFPGRFSGRQFSNSRSEMNVSTLELGDSALYLCASSLAGQANTEAFFGQGTRLTVV.